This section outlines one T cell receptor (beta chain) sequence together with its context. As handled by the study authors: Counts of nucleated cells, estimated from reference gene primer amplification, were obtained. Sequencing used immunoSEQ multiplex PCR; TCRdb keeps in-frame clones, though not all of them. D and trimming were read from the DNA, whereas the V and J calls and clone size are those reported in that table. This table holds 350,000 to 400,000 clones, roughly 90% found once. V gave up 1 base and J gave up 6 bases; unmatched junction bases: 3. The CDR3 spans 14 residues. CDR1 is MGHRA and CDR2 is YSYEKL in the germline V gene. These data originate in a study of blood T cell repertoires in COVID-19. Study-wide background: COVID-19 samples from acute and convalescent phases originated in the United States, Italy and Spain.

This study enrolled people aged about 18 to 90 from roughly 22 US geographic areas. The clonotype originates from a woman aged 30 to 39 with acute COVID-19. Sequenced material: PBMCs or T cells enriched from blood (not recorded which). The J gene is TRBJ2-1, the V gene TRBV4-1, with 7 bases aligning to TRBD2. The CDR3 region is CASSQVIAGNEQFF. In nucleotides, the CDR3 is TGCGCCAGCAGCCAAGTGATAGCGGGCAATGAGCAGTTCTTC.